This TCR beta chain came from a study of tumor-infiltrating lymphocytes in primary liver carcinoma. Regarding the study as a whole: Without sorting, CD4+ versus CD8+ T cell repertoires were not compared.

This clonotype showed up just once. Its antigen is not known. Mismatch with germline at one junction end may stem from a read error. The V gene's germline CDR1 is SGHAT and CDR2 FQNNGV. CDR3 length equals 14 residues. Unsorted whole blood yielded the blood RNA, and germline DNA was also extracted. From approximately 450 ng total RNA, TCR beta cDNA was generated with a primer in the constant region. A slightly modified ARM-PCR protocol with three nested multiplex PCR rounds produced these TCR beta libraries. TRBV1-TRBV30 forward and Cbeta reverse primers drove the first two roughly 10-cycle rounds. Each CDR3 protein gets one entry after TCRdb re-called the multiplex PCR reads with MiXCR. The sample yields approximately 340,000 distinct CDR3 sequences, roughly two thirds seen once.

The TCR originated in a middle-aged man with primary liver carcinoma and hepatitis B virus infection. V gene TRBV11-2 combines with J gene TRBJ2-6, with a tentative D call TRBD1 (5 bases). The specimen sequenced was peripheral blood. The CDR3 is CVSRTGSGANVLTF. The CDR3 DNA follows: TGTGTCAGCAGAACAGGATCTGGGGCCAACGTCCTGACTTTC.